The 8 T cell receptor beta chains given below trace back to one sample, sequenced in a study of blood T cell repertoires in COVID-19. The assay was immunoSEQ multiplex PCR, and TCRdb's table has in-frame clones only and misses some. Of 200,000 to 250,000 clones listed, about 90% are singletons. The sequenced sample was peripheral blood. The receptors stem from a man older than 75 with acute or convalescent COVID-19.

The gene calls are TRBV27 and TRBJ1-4; 7 nucleotides match TRBD1. This CDR3 is 14 amino acids long. Germline V CDR1 and CDR2: MNHEY, SMNVEV (reference sequence). With V trimmed by 1 base and J by 8 bases, 4 bases remained unmatched. The CDR3 region has the DNA TGTGCCAGCAGTTTATGGGCAGGGGGAGAAAAACTGTTTTTT. Its protein product is CASSLWAGGEKLFF.

J is TRBJ1-4 and V is TRBV19; tentative D call: TRBD1 (6 bases). The CDR3 has 17 residues. V was shortened by 6 bases and J by 1 base, with 18 bases between the two germline ends. CDR1 and CDR2 (germline): LNHDA, SQIVND (reference sequence). The CDR3 sequence: CASRDRSTPETNEKLFF. CDR3 coding DNA: TGTGCCAGTAGAGACAGGTCCACACCCGAAACTAATGAAAAACTGTTTTTT.

V gene TRBV15 combines with J gene TRBJ2-7; possibly TRBD2 for D (6 bases). Trimming left V 0 bases short and J 7 bases short, with 10 bases between. Germline V gene lookup returns CDR1 LNHNV and CDR2 YYDKDF (reference sequence). There are 13 residues in the CDR3. The CDR3 DNA reads as TGTGCCACCAGCAGAGATTACGGGGGAGAGCAGTACTTC. Translating gives CATSRDYGGEQYF. The full variable domain, in which reference TRBV15 and TRBJ2-7 provide the parts outside the CDR3, is DAMVIQNPRYQVTQFGKPVTLSCSQTLNHNVMYWYQQKSSQAPKLLFHYYDKDFNNEADTPDNFQSRRPNTSFCFLDIRSPGLGDTAMYLCATSRDYGGEQYFGPGTRLTVT.

The J gene is TRBJ2-7, the V gene TRBV2; tentative D call: TRBD1 (6 bases). Trimming left V 6 bases short and J 5 bases short, with 17 bases between. This CDR3 contains 14 residues. CDR1 and CDR2 from the germline V gene are SNHLY and FYNNEI. In DNA, the CDR3 is TGTGCCAGCAGCAGGATCAGGGGCGTAGACGAGCAGTACTTC. Its translation is CASSRIRGVDEQYF.

CDR3 protein: CASSEVASSFLTYEQYF. The CDR3 nucleotides read TGTGCCAGCAGTGAGGTAGCGTCCTCCTTCCTCACCTACGAGCAGTACTTC. V and J are TRBV2 and TRBJ2-7; maybe TRBD2 (5 bases). The CDR3 totals 17 residues. Germline CDR1 is SNHLY and CDR2 is FYNNEI. V lost 3 bases and J 2 bases, leaving 20 bases between the germline ends.

The V gene is TRBV11-2, the J gene TRBJ1-2, with D possibly TRBD1 on 6 matching bases. Trimming cost V 4 bases and J 8 bases, with 14 bases left between them. From germline, CDR1 is SGHAT and CDR2 FQNNGV. CDR3 length equals 13 residues. CDR3 DNA sequence: TGTGCCAGCAGCTGGGGGGGGGCGAAGGGCTACACCTTC. As protein: CASSWGGAKGYTF.

The chain employs TRBV5-1 and TRBJ1-1; D unresolved. Trimming took off 6 bases at V and 3 bases at J, with 18 bases between the two ends. The germline V gene has CDR1 SGHRS and CDR2 YFSETQ. The CDR3 contains 15 residues. CDR3 in amino acids: CASKSTGPSYTEAFF. The CDR3 bases are TGCGCCAGCAAATCTACTGGGCCATCATACACTGAAGCTTTCTTT.

V usage is TRBV5-4 and J usage is TRBJ2-7; 8 nucleotides match TRBD1. The CDR3 runs to 13 residues. V lost 0 bases and J lost 6; bases outside the gene matches: 2. Germline V gives CDR1 SGHNT, CDR2 YYREEE (reference sequence). CDR3 protein: CASSLGTGTEQYF. The CDR3, as DNA: TGTGCCAGCAGCTTGGGGACAGGGACCGAGCAGTACTTC.